A selection of T cell receptor beta chains follows, all from one sample in a study of shared clonotypes between healthy human individuals. Sequencing was performed with immunoSEQ multiplex PCR; in TCRdb, only in-frame clones are kept and a portion is missing. The sample has approximately 2.4 million clones; more than 90% are singletons. Sequencing was carried out using naive CD4+ T cells sorted from blood. Receptors were obtained from a man between 18 and 35 years old in good health. Each CDR3 is given with its conserved first and last residue. A D gene is named only where the DNA matches it firmly.

J,V,D,CDR3
TRBJ1-2,TRBV18,NA,CASSANAGGNYGYTF
TRBJ2-3,TRBV5-4,NA,CASSSLGLGATDTQYF
TRBJ2-7,TRBV30,TRBD2,CAFGLAGDRHYEQYF
TRBJ2-5,TRBV27,NA,CASSSLGGEETQYF
TRBJ1-1,TRBV5-4,TRBD1,CASSSRDRNTEAFF
TRBJ1-5,TRBV30,NA,CAWSAGATNQPQHF
TRBJ1-6,TRBV5-1,NA,CASSSDRSWSSPLHF
TRBJ2-1,TRBV27,NA,CASRGAPYNEQFF
TRBJ1-3,TRBV19,NA,CASSIGPGNTIYF
TRBJ2-1,TRBV10-3,NA,CAISRGWNEQFF
TRBJ2-7,TRBV25-1,TRBD1,CASSDPGQGAEQYF
TRBJ2-7,TRBV5-1,TRBD2,CASSFTSGAYEQYF
TRBJ1-1,TRBV4-2,TRBD1,CASSQSPGQGAYTEAFF
TRBJ1-5,TRBV19,NA,CASSIDTGFGPQHF
TRBJ2-7,TRBV20-1,NA,CSLLDSLEQYF
TRBJ1-4,TRBV5-1,NA,CASSLVAATNEKLFF
TRBJ2-3,TRBV5-4,NA,CASSQTWGQSKNTQYF
TRBJ1-4,TRBV30,NA,CAWSVQRGSTTNEKLFF
TRBJ2-7,TRBV5-4,TRBD1,CASSLPGQGPYEQYF
TRBJ2-3,TRBV9,TRBD2,CASSLRLAGATDTQYF
TRBJ1-5,TRBV2,NA,CASSDGWGFSNQPQHF
TRBJ1-2,TRBV6-5,NA,CASSPGQTPNYGYTF
TRBJ1-1,TRBV12-5,TRBD1,CASGLVLRGFKTEAFF
TRBJ1-5,TRBV19,TRBD1,CASSRQGDQPQHF
TRBJ2-7,TRBV29-1,TRBD1,CSVRAGGQLEQYF
TRBJ2-4,TRBV7-9,NA,CASSLDGQNIQYF
TRBJ1-2,TRBV6-1,NA,CASSDTGYTF
TRBJ2-2,TRBV5-6,NA,CASSLAGGLGELFF
TRBJ2-3,TRBV19,TRBD2,CASSPRTSGRSTDTQYF
TRBJ2-5,TRBV20-1,NA,CSARSPGTQYF
TRBJ2-4,TRBV5-6,NA,CASSPGREGANIQYF
TRBJ2-1,TRBV10-3,NA,CAISPISGVSYNEQFF
TRBJ2-7,TRBV14,TRBD1,CASSQEIGGQGGTYEQYF
TRBJ2-3,TRBV11-2,TRBD2,CADRTSGTDTQYF
TRBJ2-7,TRBV6-5,NA,CASRRGAGEQYF
TRBJ2-7,TRBV5-1,NA,CASRSLGSYEQYF
TRBJ1-1,TRBV7-9,TRBD1,CASSSGTGNTEAFF
TRBJ2-2,TRBV5-8,NA,CASSHTFGVNTGELFF
TRBJ1-2,TRBV11-2,NA,CASSLGTYGYTF
TRBJ2-6,TRBV6-6,NA,CASTAGEAGANVLTF
TRBJ1-1,TRBV7-9,NA,CASSLGQPNTEAFF
TRBJ2-2,TRBV19,TRBD2,CASSPQGLDAGELFF